The present TCR beta chain was sequenced within a study of T cell responses to AZD1222 COVID-19 vaccine. The assay was immunoSEQ multiplex PCR, and TCRdb's table has in-frame clones only and misses some. The table records 70,000 or so clones, roughly 85% of them present only once. The CDR3 consists of 14 residues. Trimming at V came to 3 bases and at J to 6 bases, leaving 4 bases not matched to a gene. Per germline, CDR1 KGHSH and CDR2 LQKENI. With regard to this clone: Antigen: not known.

Overall study findings and caveats: Close to half of all spike-specific TCRs reportedly target regions of the variants that are unmutated. Vaccine-related CD4 TCRs covered spike, predominating at 160-218 and 743-854.

The input for sequencing was peripheral blood, taken 28 days after the second AZD1222 dose. This chain links TRBV18 with TRBJ1-4; 7 nucleotides match TRBD1. This TCR was recovered from an adult who received the AZD1222 COVID-19 vaccine. This CDR3 is CASSPGQTYEKLFF. The CDR3 DNA sequence: TGTGCCAGCTCACCGGGACAGACCTATGAAAAACTGTTTTTT.